This TCR beta chain was found in a study of patients and donors after allogeneic stem cell transplantation. This clonotype was seen more than once but under ten times. From the RT-PCR reads, TCRdb called clonotypes with MiXCR, one entry per CDR3 protein. Of about 960,000 distinct CDR3 sequences in the sample, about a sixth are singletons; the top ten hold under 6.5%. The sequenced sample consisted of blood, either unsorted or a sorted T cell fraction (not recorded which). The sequence was collected from a human donor who was either an allogeneic HSCT recipient or a stem cell or donor lymphocyte infusion donor (not recorded which). It is not recorded whose cells these are; they may come from a transplant donor.

The CDR3 DNA follows: TGTGCCAGCAGTTTTCTAGCACCACCTTCCTACGAGCAGTACTTC. Amino acid sequence: CASSFLAPPSYEQYF. The V gene is TRBV12-3 or TRBV12-4, the J gene TRBJ2-7, with a weak D call TRBD2 (5 bases). The CDR3 runs to 15 residues. V lost 3 bases and J 1 base, leaving 13 bases between the germline ends.